This entry describes one TCR beta chain. Antigen specificity is unknown. The sample is drawn from a study of beta chain features in type 1 diabetes. Study information: Taken together, all samples contributed some 100 million examined sorted cells.

Study observations and caveats: Significant though moderate, a shortening of TCRB CDR3s appeared in all four CD4+ subsets of Type 1 diabetes patients. The study found that naive, central memory and Treg TCRB repertoires appeared more similar in patients than in healthy donors. Patients with type 1 diabetes showed fewer VDJ junction insertions and more deletions.

Of the isolated RNA, all was reverse transcribed, and so the sequenced material was expressed TCRB transcripts. The method was immunoSEQ multiplex PCR; TCRdb's version includes in-frame clones alone and lacks a portion of them. The sample lists about 280,000 clones; 15% were seen once. The source is a man between 18 and 29 years old with type 1 diabetes. Sequencing was performed on naive CD4+ T cells from blood.

CDR3 amino acids: CASSGGLAVNIQYF. The CDR3 coding sequence is TGCGCCAGCAGCGGGGGACTAGCGGTAAACATTCAGTACTTC. The chain couples TRBV5-1 to TRBJ2-4, with 11 bases fitting TRBD2. V gave up 4 bases and J gave up 6 bases; unmatched junction bases: 3. Germline V gives CDR1 SGHRS, CDR2 YFSETQ. CDR3 length equals 14 residues.